The 21 T cell receptor beta chains below all came from one sample that was sequenced in a study of T cells in narcolepsy. Sequencing was performed with immunoSEQ multiplex PCR; in TCRdb, only in-frame clones are kept and a portion is missing. The sample lists 25,000 to 35,000 clones; roughly 80% were seen once. Sequencing used CD45RA- memory CD4+ T cells from PBMCs. Source of these receptors: a human donor with narcolepsy.

J is TRBJ2-3 and V is TRBV6-5; unclear D gene. The CDR3 loop spans 14 amino acids. The V end lost 6 bases, the J end lost 5 bases, and 15 bases lay between the germline ends. CDR1 is MNHEY, CDR2 SVGAGI, per germline. The CDR3 spells CASSRDTIGDTQYF. The CDR3 bases are TGTGCCAGCAGCCGCGACACTATTGGAGATACGCAGTATTTT.

The chain employs TRBV5-1 and TRBJ2-3, with D perhaps matching TRBD2 (7 bases). Trimming stripped 6 bases from V and 6 bases from J, with 20 bases between. The CDR3 runs 15 residues. The germline V gene has CDR1 SGHRS and CDR2 YFSETQ. The CDR3 is CASTDPLAGADTQYF. DNA of the CDR3: TGCGCCAGCACCGATCCCCTGGCGGGGGCCGATACGCAGTATTTT.

The chain couples TRBV7-3 to TRBJ2-2; possibly TRBD1 or TRBD2 for D (6 bases each). Germline CDR1 reads SGHTA; CDR2 reads FQGTGA. Trimming cost V 5 bases and J 6 bases, with 13 bases left between them. The length of the CDR3 is 14 residues. CDR3 sequence: CASSPEGGPGELFF. CDR3 coding DNA: TGTGCCAGCAGCCCGGAGGGGGGCCCCGGGGAGCTGTTTTTT. Combining the CDR3 with reference TRBV7-3 and TRBJ2-2 gives the whole variable domain GAGVSQTPSNKVTEKGKYVELRCDPISGHTALYWYRQSLGQGPEFLIYFQGTGAADDSGLPNDRFFAVRPEGSVSTLKIQRTERGDSAVYLCASSPEGGPGELFFGEGSRLTVL.

In its sample, this clone was seen once. Written as DNA, the CDR3 is TGTGCCAGCAGTCCGGACAGGGTTCATAATGAGCAGTTCTTC. This translates into CASSPDRVHNEQFF. J is TRBJ2-1 and V is TRBV2; 8 bases are shared with TRBD1. CDR1 and CDR2 (germline): SNHLY, FYNNEI. V shed 5 bases and J 7 bases; nucleotides not matched to a gene: 7. The CDR3 covers 14 residues.

The chain combines TRBV6-1 with TRBJ2-5; D gene ambiguous. This CDR3 is 11 amino acids long. V gave up 2 bases and J gave up 5 bases, with 3 bases separating them. Germline V CDR1 and CDR2: MNHNS, SASEGT. CDR3 protein: CASSERETQYF. The CDR3 nucleotides are TGTGCCAGCAGTGAACGGGAGACCCAGTACTTC.

The gene calls are TRBV7-2 and TRBJ1-5; 9 nucleotides align to TRBD1. Germline assignment: CDR1 SGHTA and CDR2 FQGNSA. The CDR3 is 19 residues long. Trimming removed 5 bases from V and 0 bases from J; junction bases left unmatched: 14. This CDR3 reads CASSHSGWTGDYSNQPQHF. DNA for the CDR3: TGTGCCAGCAGCCACAGTGGATGGACAGGGGATTATAGCAATCAGCCCCAGCATTTT.

This rearrangement joins TRBV18 to TRBJ2-4, with 14 bases that match TRBD2. V was clipped by 1 base and J by 15 bases; unmatched bases: 11. The CDR3 runs to 16 residues. Germline values: CDR1 KGHSH, CDR2 LQKENI. As DNA, the CDR3 is TGTGCCAGCTCACCACAGACTAGCGGGGGGGGCCGCCCTTCGTACTTC. It encodes CASSPQTSGGGRPSYF. The full variable domain, completed using reference TRBV18 and TRBJ2-4, is NAGVMQNPRHLVRRRGQEARLRCSPMKGHSHVYWYRQLPEEGLKFMVYLQKENIIDESGMPKERFSAEFPKEGPSILRIQQVVRGDSAAYFCASSPQTSGGGRPSYFGAGTRLSVL.

This clone was seen just once. The chain has TRBV29-1 and TRBJ2-1; 9 positions agree with TRBD2. V lost 7 bases to trimming and J lost 4 bases; unmatched junction nucleotides: 8. This CDR3 contains 14 residues. Germline CDR1 and CDR2: SQVTM and ANQGSEA. The CDR3 loop reads CSATGTSTYNEQFF. The CDR3, as DNA: TGCAGCGCAACCGGGACTAGCACATACAATGAGCAGTTCTTC.

DNA of the CDR3: TGTGCCAGCAGCTTAAGGGGGGGCCAGGGAGTTAGCACTGAAGCTTTCTTT. Its protein is CASSLRGGQGVSTEAFF. V and J are TRBV7-9 and TRBJ1-1; tentative D call: TRBD1 (6 bases). Trimming pared 2 bases from V and 4 bases from J, leaving 20 bases between. The CDR3 sequence is 17 residues long. Germline CDR1 reads SEHNR; CDR2 reads FQNEAQ (reference sequence).

This sequence joins TRBV19 and TRBJ2-7, with 10 bases fitting TRBD2. Germline V CDR1 and CDR2: LNHDA, SQIVND (reference sequence). Germline trimming cut 5 bases from V and 5 bases from J; bases unmatched to any gene: 3. The CDR3 runs to 13 residues. In nucleotides, the CDR3 is TGTGCCAGTAGTTTAGCGGGAGGAGACGAGCAGTACTTC. This gives the protein CASSLAGGDEQYF.

This chain connects TRBV5-4 to TRBJ2-4, with D possibly being TRBD2 (6 bases). With 0 bases removed from V and 8 bases from J, the gap between germline ends came to 12 bases. CDR1 is SGHNT and CDR2 is YYREEE in the germline V gene (reference sequence). The CDR3 has 14 amino acids. CDR3 protein: CASSLGAGRDIQYF. CDR3 bases: TGTGCCAGCAGCTTGGGGGCGGGAAGGGACATTCAGTACTTC.

V and J are TRBV27 and TRBJ1-5; no clear D. The CDR3 runs 13 residues. Looked up from germline, CDR1 is MNHEY and CDR2 is SMNVEV (reference sequence). Between the trimmed V and J ends, which lost 3 bases and 2 bases, there was a span of 5 bases. The CDR3 sequence is CASSFYGNQPQHF. CDR3 coding DNA: TGTGCCAGCAGTTTTTATGGCAATCAGCCCCAGCATTTT.

V gene TRBV4-2 combines with J gene TRBJ2-7, with D perhaps matching TRBD1 (6 bases). Germline V gene sequence: CDR1 LGHNA, CDR2 YNFKEQ. Deletions cut 4 bases from V and 4 bases from J, with 14 bases between. The CDR3 has 14 residues. For the CDR3, the DNA is TGTGCCAGCAGCCGCACACAGGGCGAATACGAGCAGTACTTC. This encodes CASSRTQGEYEQYF.

This CDR3 is CASSPRGRNSEQYF. CDR3 DNA: TGTGCCAGCAGCCCCCGGGGGCGGAATTCCGAGCAGTACTTC. The V and J genes are TRBV11-3 and TRBJ2-7; D possibly uses TRBD1 or TRBD2 (6 bases each). Germline CDR1 is SGHNT and CDR2 is YENEEA. V was trimmed by 5 bases and J by 6 bases, leaving 17 bases between them. This CDR3 has 14 residues.

This chain uses TRBV9 with TRBJ2-1; D tentatively fits TRBD1 or TRBD2 (6 bases each). CDR1 is SGDLS, CDR2 YYNGEE, per germline. CDR3 length equals 17 residues. V gave up 3 bases and J gave up 1 base, with 17 bases separating them. This CDR3 is CASSAHRVGGSYNEQFF. The CDR3 nucleotides read TGTGCCAGCAGCGCCCACAGGGTAGGAGGGTCCTACAATGAGCAGTTCTTC.

The V call is TRBV15, the J call TRBJ1-4; TRBD1 aligns across 7 bases. Germline V gene sequence: CDR1 LNHNV, CDR2 YYDKDF (reference sequence). Unmatched junction bases numbered 14, after V lost 5 bases and J lost 8 bases. The CDR3 sequence is 16 residues long. In DNA form, the CDR3 reads TGTGCCACCAGCCCCCGCCCTGACAGGGTAGGAGAAAAACTGTTTTTT. Translated, it gives CATSPRPDRVGEKLFF.

This clone was found once. The gene calls are TRBV6-1 and TRBJ2-3; D is perhaps TRBD1 or TRBD2 (6 bases each). The V gene lost 2 bases and the J gene lost 0 bases, with 12 bases spanning the gap. Germline assignment: CDR1 MNHNS and CDR2 SASEGT. This CDR3 spans 16 amino acids. CDR3 region: CASSEKTGGSTDTQYF. In nucleotides, the CDR3 is TGTGCCAGCAGTGAAAAGACAGGAGGGAGCACAGATACGCAGTATTTT.

The rearrangement links TRBV6-5 to TRBJ2-1, with TRBD1 identical over 8 bases. V was clipped by 7 bases and J by 4 bases; unmatched bases: 6. The CDR3 covers 14 residues. Germline CDR1 reads MNHEY; CDR2 reads SVGAGI. Written as DNA, the CDR3 is TGTGCCAGCAAATCCGGGACAGGATACAATGAGCAGTTCTTC. This translates into CASKSGTGYNEQFF.

The chain recombines TRBV6-4 with TRBJ2-3; TRBD1 matches 9 bases. In germline, CDR1 is MRHNA, CDR2 SNTAGT. Germline trimming cut 5 bases from V and 6 bases from J; bases unmatched to any gene: 6. CDR3 size: 14 residues. The CDR3 region has the DNA TGTGCCAGCAGTCTGGGACAGGGAGGCGATACGCAGTATTTT. Translation: CASSLGQGGDTQYF.

This clone was detected once. CDR3 protein: CASSGPGLAATDTQYF. Here the CDR3 DNA reads TGTGCCAGCAGCGGCCCGGGACTAGCGGCCACAGATACGCAGTATTTT. The chain employs TRBV9 and TRBJ2-3; 11 bases match TRBD2. Per the germline V gene, CDR1 is SGDLS and CDR2 is YYNGEE. V trimming: 3 bases; J trimming: 2 bases; junction bases outside the gene matches: 5. CDR3 length: 16 amino acids. The full variable domain, completed using reference TRBV9 and TRBJ2-3, is DSGVTQTPKHLITATGQRVTLRCSPRSGDLSVYWYQQSLDQGLQFLIQYYNGEERAKGNILERFSAQQFPDLHSELNLSSLELGDSALYFCASSGPGLAATDTQYFGPGTRLTVL.

J is TRBJ2-1 and V is TRBV5-4; D is undetermined. The CDR3 spans 14 residues. The V gene lost 4 bases and the J gene lost 6 bases, with 14 bases spanning the gap. Germline CDR1 and CDR2: SGHNT and YYREEE (reference sequence). The CDR3 coding sequence is TGTGCCAGCAGCCCTCGGACCCCACCCAATGAGCAGTTCTTC. This gives the protein CASSPRTPPNEQFF.